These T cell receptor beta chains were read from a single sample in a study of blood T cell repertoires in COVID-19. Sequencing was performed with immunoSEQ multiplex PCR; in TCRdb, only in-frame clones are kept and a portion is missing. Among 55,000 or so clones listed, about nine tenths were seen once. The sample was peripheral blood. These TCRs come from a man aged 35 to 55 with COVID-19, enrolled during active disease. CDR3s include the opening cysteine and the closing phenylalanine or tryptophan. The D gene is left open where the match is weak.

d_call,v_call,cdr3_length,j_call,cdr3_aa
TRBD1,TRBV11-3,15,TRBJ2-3,CASSPGTGPTDTQYF
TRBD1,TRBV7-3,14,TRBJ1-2,CASSPDRGQGGYTF
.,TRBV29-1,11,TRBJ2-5,CSVGVSETQYF
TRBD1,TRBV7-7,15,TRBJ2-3,CASSFSGQPTDTQYF
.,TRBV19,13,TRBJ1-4,CATRPGTHEKLFF
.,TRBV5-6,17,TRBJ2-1,CASSRGRDTSSYNEQFF
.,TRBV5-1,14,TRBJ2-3,CASSTGWSTDTQYF
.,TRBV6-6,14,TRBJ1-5,CASSYSEGNQPQHF
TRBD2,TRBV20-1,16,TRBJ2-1,CSASGSGAGINNEQFF
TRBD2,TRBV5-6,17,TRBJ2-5,CASSFPLSGGLQETQYF
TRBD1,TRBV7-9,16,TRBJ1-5,CASSLVGQGNNQPQHF
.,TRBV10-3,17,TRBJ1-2,CATWGGTPATANYGYTF
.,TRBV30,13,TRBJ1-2,CAWSVGRGRGYTF
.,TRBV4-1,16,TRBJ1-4,CASSQAAASTNEKLFF
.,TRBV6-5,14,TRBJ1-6,CASSSMGANSPLHF
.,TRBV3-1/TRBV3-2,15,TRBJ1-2,CASSQGAVRNYGYTF
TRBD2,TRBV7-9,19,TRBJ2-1,CASSPPEGLAGVSHNEQFF
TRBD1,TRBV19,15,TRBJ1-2,CASSRGQGLNYGYTF
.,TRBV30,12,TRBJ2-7,CAWVQGRHEQYF
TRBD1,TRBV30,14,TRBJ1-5,CAYSGTGLTQPQHF
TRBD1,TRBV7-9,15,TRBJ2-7,CASSLEGGPAYEQYF
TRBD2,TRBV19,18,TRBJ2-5,CASSLPHGGNLRGETQYF
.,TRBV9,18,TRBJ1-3,CASSVDPAPGAGGNTIYF
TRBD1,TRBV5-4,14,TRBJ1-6,CASSVRDRTSPLHF
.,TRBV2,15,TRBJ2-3,CASSLGGRGTDTQYF
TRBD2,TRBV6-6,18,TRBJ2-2,CASSHPGSGGLNTGELFF
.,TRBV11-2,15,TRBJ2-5,CASSREGARGWTQYF
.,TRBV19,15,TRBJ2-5,CASSIANRVQETQYF
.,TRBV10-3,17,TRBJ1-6,CAISPKGGTTYNSPLHF
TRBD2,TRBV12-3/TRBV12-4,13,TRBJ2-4,CASSLSGGSIQYF
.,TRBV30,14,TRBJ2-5,CAWSVFGGGETQYF
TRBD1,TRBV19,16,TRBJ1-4,CASRPEGQATNEKLFF
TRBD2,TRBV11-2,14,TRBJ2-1,CASSQTSGRAPQFF
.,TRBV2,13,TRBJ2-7,CASSEAEGVKQYF
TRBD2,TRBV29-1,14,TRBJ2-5,CSGWEAGGSKTQYF
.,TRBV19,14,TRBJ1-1,CASSTFTGVPEAFF
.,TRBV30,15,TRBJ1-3,CAWMSGSSSGNTIYF
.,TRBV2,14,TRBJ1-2,CASRLGGGLNGYTF
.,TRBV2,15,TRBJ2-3,CASSAPAESTDTQYF
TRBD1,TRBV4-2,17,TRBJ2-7,CASSQDGGGTGAYEQYF
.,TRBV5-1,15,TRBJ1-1,CASSLSHAANTEAFF
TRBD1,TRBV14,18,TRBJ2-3,CASSQASTGWAGTDTQYF
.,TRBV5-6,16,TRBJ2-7,CASSLASGGSSYEQYF
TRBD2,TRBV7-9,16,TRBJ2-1,CASSVSGTSSYNEQFF